The 27 T cell receptor beta chains presented below share a single source sample, sequenced in a study of T cell responses to AZD1222 COVID-19 vaccine. Using immunoSEQ multiplex PCR, the repertoire was profiled, and TCRdb retains in-frame clones only, with some absent. Here the sample spans some 190,000 clones, about 94% being singletons. Source: peripheral blood, taken 28 days after the second dose of the MenACWY control vaccine. The receptors originated from an adult who received the MenACWY meningococcal vaccine as a control.

This clone was recorded a few times. This sequence joins TRBV4-3 and TRBJ2-7, with D possibly being TRBD1 or TRBD2 (6 bases each). Trimming removed 4 bases at V and 5 bases at J, with 21 bases between. Germline assignment: CDR1 LGHNA and CDR2 YSLEER. CDR3 length equals 16 residues. CDR3 DNA sequence: TGCGCCAGCAGCCGAACTGGAGGGGGAAGTCCCGACGAGCAGTACTTC. Amino acids: CASSRTGGGSPDEQYF.

Note on this clone: The same CDR3 also results from other DNA sequences found in this sample. The chain employs TRBV28 and TRBJ1-5; D is possibly TRBD1 (5 bases). CDR1 is MDHEN and CDR2 is SYDVKM in the germline V gene. V was clipped by 6 bases and J by 2 bases, with 11 bases between them. CDR3 length equals 14 residues. CDR3 in amino acids: CASSPGTGNQPQHF. The CDR3 bases are TGTGCCAGCAGCCCAGGGACGGGCAATCAGCCCCAGCATTTT.

The genes are TRBV12-3 or TRBV12-4 and TRBJ2-7; the D is unclear. V gave up 2 bases and J gave up 4 bases, with 9 bases separating them. The CDR3 length is 13 residues. The CDR3 DNA is TGTGCCAGCAGTTTAAGGGCTCCGTACGAGCAGTACTTC. Protein sequence: CASSLRAPYEQYF.

J is TRBJ1-6 and V is TRBV18; the D is unclear. This CDR3 comprises 13 residues. V shed 2 bases and J shed 12 bases, with 11 bases lying between them. Germline V gene lookup returns CDR1 KGHSH and CDR2 LQKENI. As DNA, the CDR3 is TGTGCCAGCTCACCAGATCCCCCCCAACCCCTCCACTTT. It translates to CASSPDPPQPLHF.

This chain joins TRBV6-1 and TRBJ1-2; no clear D gene. Deletions cut 1 base from V and 2 bases from J, with 5 bases between. Germline CDR1 and CDR2: MNHNS and SASEGT. The CDR3 totals 13 residues. CDR3 sequence: CASSEGRNYGYTF. CDR3 nucleotides: TGTGCCAGCAGTGAAGGGCGGAACTATGGCTACACCTTC.

The chain uses TRBV7-9 and TRBJ2-5; no firm D call. The CDR3 is 13 residues long. Germline V gene data show CDR1 as SEHNR and CDR2 as FQNEAQ (reference sequence). The V gene lost 1 base and the J gene lost 2 bases, with 5 bases spanning the gap. CDR3 DNA: TGTGCCAGCAGCTTAGTATCGCAAGAGACCCAGTACTTC. It yields the protein CASSLVSQETQYF.

The gene calls are TRBV20-1 and TRBJ1-4; D is undetermined. The germline V and J ends were trimmed by 3 bases and 4 bases, with 12 bases remaining between them. The CDR3 runs 14 residues. CDR1 and CDR2 from the germline V gene are DFQATT and SNEGSKA (reference sequence). The CDR3 loop is CSASIIAGNEKLFF. The CDR3 DNA is TGCAGTGCTAGTATAATTGCCGGTAATGAAAAACTGTTTTTT.

The V and J genes are TRBV5-6 and TRBJ2-7; the D is unclear. This CDR3 contains 14 residues. CDR1 is SGHDT and CDR2 is YYEEEE in the germline V gene. Trimming removed 7 bases at V and 2 bases at J, with 16 bases between. The CDR3 loop reads CASAQALRAYEQYF. CDR3 coding DNA: TGTGCCAGCGCCCAGGCACTACGGGCCTACGAGCAGTACTTC.

The chain couples TRBV19 to TRBJ2-3; TRBD2 might be the D (6 bases). Trimming took 7 bases from V and 6 from J, leaving 17 bases between them. Germline V CDR1 and CDR2: LNHDA, SQIVND (reference sequence). This CDR3 is built from 14 residues. This CDR3 reads CASIGGVGLDTQYF. The CDR3, as DNA: TGTGCCAGTATCGGCGGGGTGGGCCTTGATACGCAGTATTTT.

The chain joins TRBV15 to TRBJ2-3; D is ambiguous. Germline V gene lookup returns CDR1 LNHNV and CDR2 YYDKDF (reference sequence). Between the trimmed V and J ends, which lost 0 bases and 0 bases, there was a span of 4 bases. The CDR3 extends over 14 amino acids. CDR3 loop: CATSRDLSTDTQYF. The CDR3 DNA sequence: TGTGCCACCAGCAGAGATCTCAGCACAGATACGCAGTATTTT.

Only one count was recorded for this clone. V is TRBV25-1 and J is TRBJ2-2; D remains unclear. The CDR3 is made up of 13 amino acids. Germline V lookup: CDR1 MGHDK, CDR2 SYGVNS. V lost 3 bases to trimming and J lost 2 bases, with 4 bases between them. The chain's CDR3 is CASSELNTGELFF. The CDR3 DNA is TGTGCCAGCAGTGAGTTAAACACCGGGGAGCTGTTTTTT.

This chain uses TRBV30 with TRBJ2-7; D possibly corresponds to TRBD2 (5 bases). The germline CDR1 and CDR2 sequences are GTSNPN and SVGIG (reference sequence). The CDR3 is 12 amino acids. Trimming removed 2 bases from V and 4 bases from J, with 9 bases in between. The CDR3 DNA follows: TGTGCCTGGAGTCTTGGAGGTTACGAGCAGTACTTC. It is translated as CAWSLGGYEQYF.

The chain joins TRBV5-8 to TRBJ2-1; 8 bases map to TRBD2. Germline CDR1 SGHTS, CDR2 YDEGEE. Trimming at V came to 3 bases and at J to 7 bases, leaving 12 bases not matched to a gene. This CDR3 has 16 amino acids. The CDR3, as DNA: TGTGCCAGCAGCTCGTCCTTTGGACTAGCCCAGAATGAGCAGTTCTTC. Translating gives CASSSSFGLAQNEQFF. Full variable domain (rest looked up from reference TRBV5-8 and TRBJ2-1): EAGVTQSPTHLIKTRGQQATLRCSPISGHTSVYWYQQALGLGLQFLLWYDEGEERNRGNFPPRFSGRQFPNYSSELNVNALELEDSALYLCASSSSFGLAQNEQFFGPGTRLTVL.

This sequence joins TRBV27 and TRBJ2-7; tentatively, D is TRBD2 (6 bases). Germline assignment: CDR1 MNHEY and CDR2 SMNVEV (reference sequence). V lost 8 bases and J lost 2, with 16 bases in between. CDR3 length: 14 residues. The CDR3 nucleotides are TGTGCCAGCGAAGCGGGCTCGCCTCCCTACGAGCAGTACTTC. As protein: CASEAGSPPYEQYF.

The chain carries TRBV27 and TRBJ1-2; D remains ambiguous. The V gene lost 4 bases and the J gene lost 0 bases, with 6 bases spanning the gap. This CDR3 contains 13 residues. The germline gives CDR1 MNHEY, CDR2 SMNVEV (reference sequence). CDR3 sequence (DNA): TGTGCCAGCAGTTCCGATTCTAACTATGGCTACACCTTC. Protein product: CASSSDSNYGYTF.

The rearrangement uses TRBV7-2 and TRBJ1-1; TRBD1 is a possible D gene (5 bases). V lost 5 bases and J 4 bases, leaving 14 bases between the germline ends. Germline-derived CDR1 and CDR2 are SGHTA and FQGNSA. This CDR3 spans 14 amino acids. CDR3 in amino acids: CASSPKTGSTEAFF. For the CDR3, the DNA is TGTGCCAGCAGCCCGAAAACAGGTAGCACTGAAGCTTTCTTT. Variable domain in full (rest from reference TRBV7-2 and TRBJ1-1): GAGVSQSPSNKVTEKGKDVELRCDPISGHTALYWYRQSLGQGLEFLIYFQGNSAPDKSGLPSDRFSAERTGGSVSTLTIQRTQQEDSAVYLCASSPKTGSTEAFFGQGTRLTVV.

This sequence joins TRBV6-5 and TRBJ1-6; D is ambiguous. Germline CDR1 MNHEY, CDR2 SVGAGI. V was clipped by 2 bases and J by 7 bases, with 6 bases between them. This CDR3 spans 13 amino acids. In nucleotides, the CDR3 is TGTGCCAGCAGTTACCCCGGAAATTCACCCCTCCACTTT. It specifies CASSYPGNSPLHF.

The chain is built from TRBV18 and TRBJ1-2; D possibly corresponds to TRBD1 (5 bases). This CDR3 has 15 amino acids. Germline V gene lookup returns CDR1 KGHSH and CDR2 LQKENI. The ends were cut back, 3 bases at V and 1 base at J, with 12 bases in the middle. CDR3 coding DNA: TGTGCCAGCTCACCCACGGGGGTGTTTAACTATGGCTACACCTTC. Amino acid sequence: CASSPTGVFNYGYTF. The variable domain in full, completed from reference TRBV18 and TRBJ1-2, reads NAGVMQNPRHLVRRRGQEARLRCSPMKGHSHVYWYRQLPEEGLKFMVYLQKENIIDESGMPKERFSAEFPKEGPSILRIQQVVRGDSAAYFCASSPTGVFNYGYTFGSGTRLTVV.

The chain is built from TRBV21-1 and TRBJ1-3; the table's D call TRBD1 went unverified against the DNA. TRBV21-1 constitutes a pseudogene. The CDR3 is made up of 16 amino acids. This chain's CDR3 is CASHTNRQGIGNTIYF. CDR3 nucleotides: TGTGCCAGCCATACGAACAGACAGGGAATCGGAAACACCATATATTTT.

The chain employs TRBV29-1 and TRBJ1-2; tentatively, D is TRBD1 (5 bases). This CDR3 has 14 residues. The V and J ends lost 6 bases and 7 bases respectively, with 21 bases between them. Germline V gene sequence: CDR1 SQVTM, CDR2 ANQGSEA. The CDR3 region has the DNA TGCAGCGTCGAAACCTGGGGGGTAACGGGTGGCTACACCTTC. Translating gives CSVETWGVTGGYTF.

This clone was picked up one time. The chain's CDR3 is CASSEEDIGNQPQHF. As DNA, the CDR3 is TGTGCCAGCAGTGAGGAGGACATAGGCAATCAGCCCCAGCATTTT. V is TRBV2 and J is TRBJ1-5; tentatively, D is TRBD1 (5 bases). This CDR3 has 15 residues. The germline V gene encodes CDR1 SNHLY and CDR2 FYNNEI. Trimming cost V 3 bases and J 2 bases, with 11 bases left between them.

This clone was recorded once. The chain has TRBV15 and TRBJ1-5; D ambiguous. The CDR3 consists of 12 residues. V lost 0 bases, J lost 4 bases, and 1 base lay in between. Per germline, CDR1 LNHNV and CDR2 YYDKDF (reference sequence). The DNA for the CDR3 is TGTGCCACCAGCAGAGATAATCAGCCCCAGCATTTT. Translating gives CATSRDNQPQHF.

In DNA form, the CDR3 reads TGTGCCAGCAGCCCTACAGGGGGTAACACTGAAGCTTTCTTT. Translated: CASSPTGGNTEAFF. The chain is built from TRBV9 and TRBJ1-1; 8 bases map to TRBD1. The CDR3 spans 14 residues. The germline V gene has CDR1 SGDLS and CDR2 YYNGEE. Unmatched junction bases numbered 4, after V lost 4 bases and J lost 2 bases.

The chain recombines TRBV18 with TRBJ2-7; D call uncertain. The V gene's germline CDR1 is KGHSH and CDR2 LQKENI. The CDR3 covers 14 residues. Between the trimmed V and J ends, which lost 0 bases and 3 bases, there was a span of 9 bases. CDR3 sequence reads: CASSPPGSYYEQYF. The CDR3 DNA is TGTGCCAGCTCACCACCGGGCAGCTACTACGAGCAGTACTTC.

The chain is built from TRBV18 and TRBJ1-3, with 7 bases that match TRBD1. The CDR3 extends over 16 amino acids. Germline assignment: CDR1 KGHSH and CDR2 LQKENI. V shed 0 bases and J 0 bases; nucleotides not matched to a gene: 2. As DNA, the CDR3 is TGTGCCAGCTCACCACCGACAGGGAGCTCTGGAAACACCATATATTTT. Translating gives CASSPPTGSSGNTIYF.

The rearrangement uses TRBV29-1 and TRBJ2-5; 8 bases align to TRBD2. Losses at the gene ends were 5 bases for V and 2 bases for J; bases not matched to a gene: 1. The CDR3 spans 12 residues. Germline V CDR1 and CDR2: SQVTM, ANQGSEA. CDR3 amino acids: CSVTSGQETQYF. CDR3 nucleotides: TGCAGCGTTACTAGCGGACAAGAGACCCAGTACTTC.

The chain uses TRBV6-5 and TRBJ1-1, with TRBD1 as a possible D gene (5 bases). V was pared by 4 bases and J by 0 bases, with 15 bases between. The CDR3 covers 16 residues. CDR1 is MNHEY, CDR2 SVGAGI, per germline. DNA of the CDR3: TGTGCCAGCAGTTCCTCCGGGGCAGGAATGAACACTGAAGCTTTCTTT. This gives the protein CASSSSGAGMNTEAFF.